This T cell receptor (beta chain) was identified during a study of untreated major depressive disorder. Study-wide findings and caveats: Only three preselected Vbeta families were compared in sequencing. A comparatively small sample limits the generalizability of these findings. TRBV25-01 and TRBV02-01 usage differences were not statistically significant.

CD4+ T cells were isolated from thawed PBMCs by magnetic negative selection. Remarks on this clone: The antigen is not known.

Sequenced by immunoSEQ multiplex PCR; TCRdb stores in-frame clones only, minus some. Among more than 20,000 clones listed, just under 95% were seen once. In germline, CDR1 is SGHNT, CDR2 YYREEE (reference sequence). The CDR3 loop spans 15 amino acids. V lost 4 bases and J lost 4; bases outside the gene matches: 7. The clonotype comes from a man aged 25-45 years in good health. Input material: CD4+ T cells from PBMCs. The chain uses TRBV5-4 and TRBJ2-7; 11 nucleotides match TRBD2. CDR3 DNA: TGTGCCAGCAGCCCGACTAGCGGGATGGGATACGAGCAGTACTTC. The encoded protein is CASSPTSGMGYEQYF.